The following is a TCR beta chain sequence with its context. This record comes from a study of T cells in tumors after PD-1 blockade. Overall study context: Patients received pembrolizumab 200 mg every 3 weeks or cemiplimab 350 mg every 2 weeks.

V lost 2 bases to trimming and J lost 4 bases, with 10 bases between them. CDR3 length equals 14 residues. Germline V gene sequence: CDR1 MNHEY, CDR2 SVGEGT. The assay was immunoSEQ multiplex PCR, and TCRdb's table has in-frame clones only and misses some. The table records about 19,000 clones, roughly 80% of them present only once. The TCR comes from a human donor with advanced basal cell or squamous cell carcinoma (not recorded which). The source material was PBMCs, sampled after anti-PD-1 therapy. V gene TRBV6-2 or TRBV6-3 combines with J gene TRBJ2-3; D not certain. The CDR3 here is CASSYVLTPDTQYF. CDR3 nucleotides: TGTGCCAGCAGTTACGTGTTGACCCCAGATACGCAGTATTTT.